This T cell receptor (beta chain) was identified in a study of PD-1 blockade in classical Hodgkin lymphoma. Overall study: Nivolumab was given intravenously to patients at 3 mg/kg every 2 weeks.

Time point in this sample: cycle 4 day 1 (C4D1), after less than 7 weeks of nivolumab. Autologous stem cell transplantation was followed by relapse in every patient, and brentuximab vedotin exposure varied. The V segment lost 5 bases and the J segment 9 bases; nucleotides outside the gene matches: 3. Germline CDR1 reads SGHTA; CDR2 reads FQGTGA. The CDR3 runs to 12 residues. This clone was seen just once. The target antigen is unknown. Study-level points and caveats: Lower baseline TCR diversity marked trial partial responders and progressors. Nothing has yet pinned down what causes the repertoire differences, possibly disease activity or prior therapy.

Sequencing was performed with immunoSEQ multiplex PCR; in TCRdb, only in-frame clones are kept and a portion is missing. The sample has tens of thousands of clones; approximately 78% are singletons. Here the sequenced sample was peripheral blood mononuclear cells (PBMCs), taken before the fourth cycle of nivolumab. This TCR was sampled from a human donor with classical Hodgkin lymphoma. The chain couples TRBV7-3 to TRBJ1-2; 10 bases agree with TRBD1. The CDR3 sequence: CASSRQGASYTF. In DNA form, the CDR3 reads TGTGCCAGCAGCCGACAGGGGGCCAGCTACACCTTC.